A single T cell receptor beta chain is shown here with its context. J was trimmed by 0 bases and V by 6 bases; bases with no gene match: 7. This CDR3 has 15 amino acids. The germline V gene has CDR1 MNHNS and CDR2 SASEGT. The assay was immunoSEQ multiplex PCR, and TCRdb's table has in-frame clones only and misses some. The data show about 2.4 million clones, with roughly 93% seen just once and roughly 0.39% held by the top ten. Healthy HIV-negative adults with no recent acute infections or vaccinations were recruited as donors. The sample is drawn from a study of shared clonotypes between healthy human individuals. Study at large: The composition of the donors was two women and a few men aged 18 to 49. Every donor yielded three CD4 naive, three CD4 memory, two CD8 naive and one CD8 memory plate.

Material: naive CD4+ T cells from PBMCs. Noted subset: CD45RA+ positively selected. This TCR was sampled from a man aged 18-30 years in good health. Some clones in this sample may be carry-over from other donors' samples. The V gene is TRBV6-1, the J gene TRBJ1-2, with 7 bases that match TRBD1. The CDR3 here is CASSGQAVANYGYTF. In DNA, the CDR3 is TGTGCCAGCAGCGGACAGGCCGTTGCTAACTATGGCTACACCTTC.